The 5 T cell receptor beta chains below were found in one sample sequenced in a study of post-analysis software for immune sequencing data. The study, taken as a whole, reports: When patients were compared with controls, five TRBV segments were more frequent, TRBV5-6, TRBV5-1 and TRBV20-1 among them.

Their antigens remain unidentified. TCR beta cDNA libraries included unique molecular identifiers. Each CDR3 protein gets one entry after TCRdb re-called the PCR reads with MiXCR. The sample has around 770,000 distinct CDR3 sequences; more than 45% are singletons. Sequencing was carried out using blood. The receptors shown here come from a girl aged 10 to 17 with multiple sclerosis.

This clonotype has a handful of counts. The V call is TRBV20-1, the J call TRBJ2-3; TRBD2 matches 11 bases. With V trimmed by 3 bases and J by 3 bases, 8 bases remained unmatched. The CDR3 has 16 amino acids. Per the germline V gene, CDR1 is DFQATT and CDR2 is SNEGSKA (reference sequence). The CDR3 DNA reads TGCAGTGCTAGGACAGTACTAGCGGGAGTAACAGATACGCAGTATTTT. As protein: CSARTVLAGVTDTQYF.

J is TRBJ1-5 and V is TRBV7-2; tentative D call: TRBD1 (6 bases). Deletions cut 0 bases from V and 5 bases from J, with 14 bases between. Germline V gene lookup returns CDR1 SGHTA and CDR2 FQGNSA. The CDR3 has 16 residues. The CDR3: CASSLALEGGDQPQHF. The CDR3 DNA is TGTGCCAGCAGCTTAGCGCTGGAGGGGGGAGATCAGCCCCAGCATTTT. The full variable domain, in which reference TRBV7-2 and TRBJ1-5 provide the parts outside the CDR3, is GAGVSQSPSNKVTEKGKDVELRCDPISGHTALYWYRQSLGQGLEFLIYFQGNSAPDKSGLPSDRFSAERTGGSVSTLTIQRTQQEDSAVYLCASSLALEGGDQPQHFGDGTRLSIL.

The sample holds a few counts of this clonotype. The V and J genes are TRBV20-1 and TRBJ2-7; the match to TRBD1 covers 7 bases. The CDR3 spans 13 residues. V was pared by 5 bases and J by 2 bases, with 6 bases of the junction left unmatched. Germline CDR1 is DFQATT and CDR2 is SNEGSKA (reference sequence). This CDR3 is CSAAGTVTYEQYF. Here the CDR3 DNA reads TGCAGTGCTGCAGGGACAGTAACCTACGAGCAGTACTTC.

The rearrangement links TRBV20-1 to TRBJ1-5; TRBD1 aligns across 7 bases. The CDR3 runs to 13 residues. Per germline, CDR1 DFQATT and CDR2 SNEGSKA (reference sequence). Losses at the gene ends were 6 bases for V and 3 bases for J; bases not matched to a gene: 5. The CDR3 region is CSAVQGNNQPQHF. DNA for the CDR3: TGCAGTGCCGTACAGGGGAACAATCAGCCCCAGCATTTT.

This chain joins TRBV29-1 and TRBJ2-7; D may match TRBD1 or TRBD2 (5 bases each). Judging by the DNA end, TRBJ2-5 fits better; the J call may be wrong. The CDR3 runs to 12 residues. Looked up from germline, CDR1 is SQVTM and CDR2 is ANQGSEA. CDR3 in amino acids: CSVEEGRRTQYF. The CDR3 region has the DNA TGCAGCGTTGAAGAGGGACGGAGGACCCAGTACTTC.